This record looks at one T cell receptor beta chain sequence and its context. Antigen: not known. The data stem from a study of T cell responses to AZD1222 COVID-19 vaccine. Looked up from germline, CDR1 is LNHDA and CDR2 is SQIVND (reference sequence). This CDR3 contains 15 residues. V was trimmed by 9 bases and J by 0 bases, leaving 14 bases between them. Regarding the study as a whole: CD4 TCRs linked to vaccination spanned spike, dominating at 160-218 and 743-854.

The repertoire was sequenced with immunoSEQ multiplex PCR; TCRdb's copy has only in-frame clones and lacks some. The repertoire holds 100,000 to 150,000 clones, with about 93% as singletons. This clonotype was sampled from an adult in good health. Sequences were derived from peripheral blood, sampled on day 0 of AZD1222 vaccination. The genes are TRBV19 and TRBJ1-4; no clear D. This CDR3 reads CASSSYSATNEKLFF. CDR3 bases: TGTGCCAGCTCAAGTTACTCGGCAACTAATGAAAAACTGTTTTTT.